Given below is one T cell receptor (beta chain) in context. The entry originates in a study of blood T cell repertoires in COVID-19. In the study overall: Researchers got acute and convalescent COVID-19 samples from the United States, Italy and Spain.

Germline CDR1 SNHLY, CDR2 FYNNEI. Trimming took off 6 bases at V and 2 bases at J, with 13 bases between the two ends. The CDR3 spans 14 residues. Authors' data handling: Nucleated cell number was recorded as an estimate derived from reference gene primer amplification. Assay: immunoSEQ multiplex PCR; the TCRdb copy retains only in-frame clones and omits some. That table furnishes V, J and clone size, whereas the DNA furnished D and trimming. Seen here are about 110,000 clones, 85% observed once, and the top ten hold 2.1%. The chain couples TRBV2 to TRBJ1-2; D may be TRBD1 (5 bases). The TCR comes from a human donor in a cohort sampled during active COVID-19. Sequencing was performed on peripheral blood. CDR3 amino acids: CASSLGHLNYGYTF. The CDR3 DNA reads as TGTGCCAGCAGCCTTGGACACCTCAACTATGGCTACACCTTC.